This T cell receptor beta chain is from a study of T cell changes during pregnancy in multiple sclerosis. Trimming took off 3 bases at V and 3 bases at J, with 9 bases between the two ends. Germline V CDR1 and CDR2: LGHNA, YNFKEQ. The CDR3 covers 13 residues. TCRdb's table, derived via immunoSEQ multiplex PCR, lists solely in-frame clones and lacks some. The sample shows approximately 70,000 clones, more than 85% of them seen only once. The chain couples TRBV4-2 to TRBJ2-7; possibly TRBD2 for D (5 bases). The sample in question was peripheral blood, obtained in the first trimester of pregnancy. The sequence was collected from a female donor with multiple sclerosis, enrolled in a pregnancy study. Written as DNA, the CDR3 is TGTGCCAGCAGCCACCGGGATAGCTACGAGCAGTACTTC. It encodes CASSHRDSYEQYF.